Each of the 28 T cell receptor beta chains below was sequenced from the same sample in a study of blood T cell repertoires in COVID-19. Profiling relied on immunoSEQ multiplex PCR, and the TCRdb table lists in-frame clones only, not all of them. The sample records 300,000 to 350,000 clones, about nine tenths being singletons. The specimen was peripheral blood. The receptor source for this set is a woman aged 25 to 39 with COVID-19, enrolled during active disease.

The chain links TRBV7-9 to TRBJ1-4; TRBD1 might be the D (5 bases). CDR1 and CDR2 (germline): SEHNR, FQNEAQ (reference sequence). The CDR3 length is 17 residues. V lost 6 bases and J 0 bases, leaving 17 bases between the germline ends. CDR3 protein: CASRPPMGPATNEKLFF. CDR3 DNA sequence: TGTGCCAGCAGACCTCCTATGGGGCCGGCAACTAATGAAAAACTGTTTTTT.

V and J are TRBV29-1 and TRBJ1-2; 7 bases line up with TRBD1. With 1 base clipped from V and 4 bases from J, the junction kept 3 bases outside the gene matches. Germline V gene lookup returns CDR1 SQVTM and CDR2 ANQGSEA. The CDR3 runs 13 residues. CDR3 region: CSVEGGGSYGYTF. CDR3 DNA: TGCAGCGTTGAAGGAGGGGGCTCCTATGGCTACACCTTC.

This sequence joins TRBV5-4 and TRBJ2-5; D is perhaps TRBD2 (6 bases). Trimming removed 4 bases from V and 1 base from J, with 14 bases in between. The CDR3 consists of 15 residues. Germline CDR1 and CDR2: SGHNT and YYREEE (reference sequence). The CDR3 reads CASSKTVLAQETQYF. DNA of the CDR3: TGTGCCAGCAGCAAAACGGTACTAGCCCAAGAGACCCAGTACTTC. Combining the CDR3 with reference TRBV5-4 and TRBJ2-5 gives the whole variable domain ETGVTQSPTHLIKTRGQQVTLRCSSQSGHNTVSWYQQALGQGPQFIFQYYREEENGRGNFPPRFSGLQFPNYSSELNVNALELDDSALYLCASSKTVLAQETQYFGPGTRLLVL.

CDR3 nucleotides: TGTGCCAGCAGCCCCCCACGAGGGACTAGCGGGTTCTCATCCTACGAGCAGTACTTC. Translated, it gives CASSPPRGTSGFSSYEQYF. The genes are TRBV6-2 or TRBV6-3 and TRBJ2-7, with 12 nucleotides matching TRBD2. Trimming removed 6 bases from V and 1 base from J; junction bases left unmatched: 16. CDR1 and CDR2 from the germline V gene are MNHEY and SVGEGT. This CDR3 spans 19 amino acids.

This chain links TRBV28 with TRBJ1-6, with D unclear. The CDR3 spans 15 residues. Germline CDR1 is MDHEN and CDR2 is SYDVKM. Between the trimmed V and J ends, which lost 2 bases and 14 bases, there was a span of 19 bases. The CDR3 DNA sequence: TGTGCCAGCAGTTTAAACTACCCCGGGATGGCCACCCTCCACTTT. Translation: CASSLNYPGMATLHF.

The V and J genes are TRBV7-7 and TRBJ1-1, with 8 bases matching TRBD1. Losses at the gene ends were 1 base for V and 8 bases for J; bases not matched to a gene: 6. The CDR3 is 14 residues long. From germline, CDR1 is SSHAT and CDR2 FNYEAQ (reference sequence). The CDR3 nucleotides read TGTGCCAGCAGCTTAGTCCACCGACAGGGGGAAGCTTTCTTT. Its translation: CASSLVHRQGEAFF.

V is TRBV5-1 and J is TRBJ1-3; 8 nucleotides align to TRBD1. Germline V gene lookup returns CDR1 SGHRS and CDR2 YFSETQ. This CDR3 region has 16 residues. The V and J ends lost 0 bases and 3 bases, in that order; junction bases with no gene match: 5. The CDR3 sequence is CASSLAGTGFGNTIYF. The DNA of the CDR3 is TGCGCCAGCAGCTTGGCCGGGACAGGATTTGGAAACACCATATATTTT.

The CDR3 region is CAWSVRGNQPQHF. The CDR3 region has the DNA TGTGCCTGGAGTGTACGGGGCAATCAGCCCCAGCATTTT. The V gene is TRBV30, the J gene TRBJ1-5; D ambiguous. Trimming removed 0 bases from V and 2 bases from J, with 5 bases in between. The CDR3 consists of 13 residues. Germline loops: CDR1 GTSNPN, CDR2 SVGIG (reference sequence).

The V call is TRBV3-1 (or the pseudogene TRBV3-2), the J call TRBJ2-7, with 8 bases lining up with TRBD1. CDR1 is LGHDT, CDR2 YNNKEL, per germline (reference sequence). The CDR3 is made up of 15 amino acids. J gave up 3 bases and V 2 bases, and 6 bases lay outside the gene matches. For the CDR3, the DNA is TGTGCCAGCAGCCAACCCAGCAGGGGGCTCTACGAGCAGTACTTC. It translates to CASSQPSRGLYEQYF.

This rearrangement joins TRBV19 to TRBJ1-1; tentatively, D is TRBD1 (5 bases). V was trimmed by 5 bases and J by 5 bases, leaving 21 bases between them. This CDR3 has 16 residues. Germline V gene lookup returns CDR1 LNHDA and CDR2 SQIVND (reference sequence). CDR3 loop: CASSSTRGVWDTEAFF. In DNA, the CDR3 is TGTGCCAGTAGTTCCACCCGGGGGGTTTGGGATACTGAAGCTTTCTTT.

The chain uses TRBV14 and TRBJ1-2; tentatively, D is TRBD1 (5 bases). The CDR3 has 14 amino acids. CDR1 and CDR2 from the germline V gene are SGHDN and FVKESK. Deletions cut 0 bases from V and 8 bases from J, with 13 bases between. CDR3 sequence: CASSQEGRLGGYTF. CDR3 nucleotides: TGTGCCAGCAGCCAAGAGGGGCGGCTCGGGGGCTACACCTTC.

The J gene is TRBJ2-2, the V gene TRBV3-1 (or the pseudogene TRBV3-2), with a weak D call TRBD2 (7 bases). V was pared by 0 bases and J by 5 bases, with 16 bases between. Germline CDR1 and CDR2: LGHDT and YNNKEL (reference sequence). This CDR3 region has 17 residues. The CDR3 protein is CASSQDWGGAGTGELFF. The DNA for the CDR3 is TGTGCCAGCAGCCAAGATTGGGGGGGCGCTGGGACCGGGGAGCTGTTTTTT.

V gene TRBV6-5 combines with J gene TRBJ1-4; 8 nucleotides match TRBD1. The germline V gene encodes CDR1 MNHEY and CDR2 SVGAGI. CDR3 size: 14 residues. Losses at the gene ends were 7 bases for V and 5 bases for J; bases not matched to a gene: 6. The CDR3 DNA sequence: TGTGCCAGCACCGGCACAGGGGGGAATGAAAAACTGTTTTTT. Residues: CASTGTGGNEKLFF.

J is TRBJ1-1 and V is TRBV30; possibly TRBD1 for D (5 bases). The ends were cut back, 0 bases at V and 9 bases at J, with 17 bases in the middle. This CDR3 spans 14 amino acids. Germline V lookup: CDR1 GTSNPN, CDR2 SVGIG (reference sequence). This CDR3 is CAWSVLGERTKAFF. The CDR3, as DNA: TGTGCCTGGAGTGTCCTGGGTGAGAGGACAAAAGCTTTCTTT. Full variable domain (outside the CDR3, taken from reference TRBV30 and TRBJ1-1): SQTIHQWPATLVQPVGSPLSLECTVEGTSNPNLYWYRQAAGRGLQLLFYSVGIGQISSEVPQNLSASRPQDRQFILSSKKLLLSDSGFYLCAWSVLGERTKAFFGQGTRLTVV.

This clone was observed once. The DNA of the CDR3 is TGTGCCAGCAGTCCAGGGCCTGGGGCCAACGTCCTGACTTTC. Translation gives CASSPGPGANVLTF. V and J are TRBV7-2 and TRBJ2-6, with D possibly being TRBD1 (5 bases). Trimming removed 6 bases at V and 2 bases at J, with 8 bases between. Germline CDR1 SGHTA, CDR2 FQGNSA. The CDR3 has 14 amino acids.

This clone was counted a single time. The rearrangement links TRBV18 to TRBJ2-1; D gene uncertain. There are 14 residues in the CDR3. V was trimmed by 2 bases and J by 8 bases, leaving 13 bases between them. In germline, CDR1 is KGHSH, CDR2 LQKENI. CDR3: CASSPFSSTDEQFF. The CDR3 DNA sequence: TGTGCCAGCTCACCATTTTCCAGTACCGATGAGCAGTTCTTC.

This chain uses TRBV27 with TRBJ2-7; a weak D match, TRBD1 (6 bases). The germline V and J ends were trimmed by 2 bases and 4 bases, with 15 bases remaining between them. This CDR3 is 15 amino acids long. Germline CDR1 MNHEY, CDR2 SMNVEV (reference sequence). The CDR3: CASSLEQGGSYEQYF. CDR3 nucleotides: TGTGCCAGCAGTTTAGAACAGGGTGGGTCTTACGAGCAGTACTTC.

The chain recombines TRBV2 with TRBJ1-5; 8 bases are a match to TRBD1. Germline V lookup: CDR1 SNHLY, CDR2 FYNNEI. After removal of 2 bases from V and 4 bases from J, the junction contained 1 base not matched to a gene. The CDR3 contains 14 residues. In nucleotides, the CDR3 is TGTGCCAGCAGTGAACGACAGGGGAATCAGCCCCAGCATTTT. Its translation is CASSERQGNQPQHF.

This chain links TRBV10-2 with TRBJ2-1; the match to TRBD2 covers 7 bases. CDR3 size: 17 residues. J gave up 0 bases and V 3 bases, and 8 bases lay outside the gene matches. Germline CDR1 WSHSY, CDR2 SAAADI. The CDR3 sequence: CASSESGTVFSYNEQFF. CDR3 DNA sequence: TGCGCCAGCAGTGAAAGCGGGACCGTGTTCTCCTACAATGAGCAGTTCTTC.

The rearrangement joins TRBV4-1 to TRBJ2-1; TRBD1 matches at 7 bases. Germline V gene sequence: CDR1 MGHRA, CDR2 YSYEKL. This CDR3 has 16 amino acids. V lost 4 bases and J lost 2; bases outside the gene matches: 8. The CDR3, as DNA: TGCGCCAGCAGCCGAAGGCTAGGGGGCACCTACAATGAGCAGTTCTTC. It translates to CASSRRLGGTYNEQFF.

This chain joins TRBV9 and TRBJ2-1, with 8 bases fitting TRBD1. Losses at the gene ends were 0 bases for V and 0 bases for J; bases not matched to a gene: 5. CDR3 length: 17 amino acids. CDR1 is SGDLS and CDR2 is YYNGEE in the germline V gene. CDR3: CASSVARTGNSYNEQFF. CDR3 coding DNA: TGTGCCAGCAGCGTAGCTAGGACAGGGAACTCCTACAATGAGCAGTTCTTC.

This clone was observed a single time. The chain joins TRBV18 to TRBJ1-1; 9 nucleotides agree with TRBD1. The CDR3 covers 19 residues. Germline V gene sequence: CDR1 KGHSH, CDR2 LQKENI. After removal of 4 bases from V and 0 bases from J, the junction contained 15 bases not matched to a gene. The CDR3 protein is CASSLDRPDRGSMNTEAFF. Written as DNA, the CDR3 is TGTGCCAGCTCACTTGATCGTCCAGACAGGGGGTCCATGAACACTGAAGCTTTCTTT.

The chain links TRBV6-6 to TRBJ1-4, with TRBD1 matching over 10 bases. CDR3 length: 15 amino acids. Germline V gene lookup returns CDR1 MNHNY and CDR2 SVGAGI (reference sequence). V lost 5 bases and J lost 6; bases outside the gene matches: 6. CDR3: CASSTDRGQDEKLFF. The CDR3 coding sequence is TGTGCCAGCAGTACTGACAGGGGGCAGGATGAAAAACTGTTTTTT.

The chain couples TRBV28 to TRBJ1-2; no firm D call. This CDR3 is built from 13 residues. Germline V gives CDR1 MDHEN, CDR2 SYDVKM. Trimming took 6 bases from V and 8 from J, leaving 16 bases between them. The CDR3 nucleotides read TGTGCCAGCAGACCTCTGGACTTGAGGGGCTACACCTTC. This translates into CASRPLDLRGYTF.

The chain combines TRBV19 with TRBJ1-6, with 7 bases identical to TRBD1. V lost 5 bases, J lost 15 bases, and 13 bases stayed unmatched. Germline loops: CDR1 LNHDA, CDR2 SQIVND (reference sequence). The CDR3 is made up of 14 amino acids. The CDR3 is CASSRRQGNSVLHF. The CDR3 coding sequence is TGTGCCAGTAGTCGGAGACAGGGAAATTCGGTCCTCCACTTT.

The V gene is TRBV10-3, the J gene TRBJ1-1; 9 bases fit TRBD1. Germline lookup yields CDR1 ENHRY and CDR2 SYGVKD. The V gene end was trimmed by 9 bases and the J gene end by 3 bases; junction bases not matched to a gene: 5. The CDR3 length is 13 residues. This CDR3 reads CAIWDREDTEAFF. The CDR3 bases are TGTGCCATATGGGACAGGGAGGACACTGAAGCTTTCTTT.

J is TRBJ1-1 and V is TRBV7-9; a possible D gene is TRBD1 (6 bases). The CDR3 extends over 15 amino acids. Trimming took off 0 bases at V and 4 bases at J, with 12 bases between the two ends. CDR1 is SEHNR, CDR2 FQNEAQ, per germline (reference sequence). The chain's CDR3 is CASSLALTGTTEAFF. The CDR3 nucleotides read TGTGCCAGCAGCTTAGCGCTCACAGGGACCACTGAAGCTTTCTTT.

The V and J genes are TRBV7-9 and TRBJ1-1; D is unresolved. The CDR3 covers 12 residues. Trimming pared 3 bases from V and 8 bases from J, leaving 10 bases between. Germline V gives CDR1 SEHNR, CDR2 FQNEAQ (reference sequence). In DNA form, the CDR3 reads TGTGCCAGCAGCTTGGACTGGAGGGAAGCTTTCTTT. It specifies CASSLDWREAFF.